The 6 T cell receptor beta chains below all came from one sample that was sequenced in a study of control samples from healthy donors and cancer patients. Some clones are missing from TCRdb's copy, which holds only in-frame ones; the method was immunoSEQ multiplex PCR. Here the sample spans about 130,000 clones, more than 85% being singletons. The sequencing input was blood. All receptors derive from a young man in good health.

This chain connects TRBV12-5 to TRBJ2-6; D unresolved. Germline loops: CDR1 LGHNT, CDR2 FRNRAP. This CDR3 has 15 residues. Trimming cost V 1 base and J 4 bases, with 8 bases left between them. CDR3 region: CASGLARVGANVLTF. CDR3 bases: TGTGCTAGTGGTTTGGCCCGCGTAGGGGCCAACGTCCTGACTTTC.

The chain employs TRBV7-9 and TRBJ2-1; 10 bases are a match to TRBD1. Per germline, CDR1 SEHNR and CDR2 FQNEAQ (reference sequence). This CDR3 has 15 amino acids. Trimming cost V 5 bases and J 5 bases; bases outside gene matches: 6. The CDR3 sequence is CASSMTGTGDNEQFF. CDR3 coding DNA: TGTGCCAGCAGCATGACCGGGACAGGGGACAATGAGCAGTTCTTC.

This clone was seen only once. The gene calls are TRBV5-6 and TRBJ1-3; no reliable D call. The V end lost 2 bases, the J end lost 0 bases, and 9 bases lay between the germline ends. The CDR3 has 15 residues. Germline V CDR1 and CDR2: SGHDT, YYEEEE. CDR3 sequence: CASSLSTYSGNTIYF. The CDR3 region has the DNA TGTGCCAGCAGCTTAAGCACATACTCTGGAAACACCATATATTTT.

This chain connects TRBV6-5 to TRBJ1-2; TRBD1 agrees at 7 bases. The trim removed 5 bases at V and 4 bases at J, leaving 10 bases unmatched. CDR3 size: 15 residues. Per the germline V gene, CDR1 is MNHEY and CDR2 is SVGAGI. CDR3 in DNA: TGTGCCAGCAGTACCCAGCAGGGGGGCGGCTATGGCTACACCTTC. Amino acids: CASSTQQGGGYGYTF.

CDR3 protein: CATSRESGSHTDTQYF. CDR3 DNA sequence: TGTGCCACCAGCAGAGAGTCGGGCAGCCACACAGATACGCAGTATTTT. J is TRBJ2-3 and V is TRBV15; no reliable D call. This CDR3 is built from 16 residues. V dropped 0 bases and J dropped 2 bases, with 12 bases sitting between them. Germline values: CDR1 LNHNV, CDR2 YYDKDF (reference sequence).

This sequence joins TRBV20-1 and TRBJ2-7, with unresolved D. The CDR3 has 12 amino acids. CDR1 DFQATT and CDR2 SNEGSKA come from the germline V gene (reference sequence). The germline V and J ends were trimmed by 3 bases and 4 bases, with 10 bases remaining between them. The CDR3 loop reads CSASGGRYEQYF. In DNA form, the CDR3 reads TGCAGTGCTAGTGGTGGAAGGTACGAGCAGTACTTC.